These T cell receptor beta chains were read from a single sample in a study of a mutant IDH1 vaccine in newly diagnosed glioma. Only in-frame clones appear in the TCRdb table, and some are missing; sequencing was by immunoSEQ multiplex PCR. The data contain about 50,000 clones, about 81% of them singletons. Their recognized antigens are unknown. This sample comprised PBMCs, obtained from a glioma patient whose treatment included an IDH1 peptide vaccine. The receptors were sampled from a woman aged 25 to 39 with glioma. Some clones in this sample may be carry-over from other donors' samples. Both conserved end residues are part of each CDR3. A D gene is named only where the DNA matches it firmly. Not all rows give a size; the values are once, few, many and, for expanded clones, a class.

clone size,V gene,D gene,J gene,CDR3 protein,CDR3 DNA
NA,TRBV30,TRBD1,TRBJ2-7,CAWSVPGQSYEQYF,TGTGCCTGGAGTGTACCGGGACAGTCCTACGAGCAGTACTTC
NA,TRBV19,NA,TRBJ1-3,CASSIGVRDAGNTIYF,TGTGCCAGTAGTATCGGCGTCAGGGACGCTGGAAACACCATATATTTT
NA,TRBV4-1,NA,TRBJ2-1,CASSQGNGGNEQFF,TGCGCCAGCAGCCAAGGAAATGGGGGCAATGAGCAGTTCTTC
few,TRBV5-5,NA,TRBJ1-4,CASSPSQGTNEKLFF,TGTGCCAGCAGCCCATCTCAGGGGACTAATGAAAAACTGTTTTTT
once,TRBV2,TRBD1,TRBJ1-4,CASSEARQGGEKLFF,TGTGCCAGCAGTGAAGCGCGACAGGGCGGCGAAAAACTGTTTTTT
NA,TRBV27,NA,TRBJ1-5,CASSFRASQPQHF,TGTGCCAGCAGTTTCAGGGCCAGTCAGCCCCAGCATTTT
NA,TRBV11-2,NA,TRBJ1-1,CASSQNTEAFF,TGTGCCAGCAGTCAGAACACTGAAGCTTTCTTT
NA,TRBV4-1,TRBD2,TRBJ2-7,CASSQSAGGWAEQYF,TGCGCCAGCAGCCAATCCGCGGGAGGGTGGGCCGAGCAGTACTTC
NA,TRBV10-2,TRBD1,TRBJ2-7,CASSEASRGPYEQYF,TGCGCCAGCAGTGAGGCTAGCAGGGGGCCCTACGAGCAGTACTTC
NA,TRBV6-5,NA,TRBJ2-5,CASSYDTPRVAQYF,TGTGCCAGCAGTTACGACACGCCTCGAGTGGCCCAGTACTTC
NA,TRBV5-1,NA,TRBJ2-5,CASSLDPKETQYF,TGCGCCAGCAGCCTGGACCCGAAAGAGACCCAGTACTTC
NA,TRBV19,NA,TRBJ1-5,CASSSLQNRDQPQHF,TGTGCCAGTAGCTCCCTCCAGAACAGGGATCAGCCCCAGCATTTT
NA,TRBV27,NA,TRBJ2-7,CASSFSRSMEQYF,TGTGCCAGCAGTTTTTCGCGGTCCATGGAGCAGTACTTC
few,TRBV4-2,TRBD2,TRBJ2-7,CASSQEVLAGRSYEQYF,TGTGCCAGCAGCCAAGAAGTTCTAGCGGGACGCTCCTACGAGCAGTACTTC
NA,TRBV5-8,NA,TRBJ1-5,CASSYGTASNQPQHF,TGTGCCAGCAGCTATGGGACTGCCAGCAATCAGCCCCAGCATTTT
NA,TRBV5-1,TRBD2,TRBJ2-7,CASSLDGGLAAYEQYF,TGCGCCAGCAGCTTGGACGGGGGACTAGCGGCCTACGAGCAGTACTTC
few,TRBV30,NA,TRBJ1-1,CAWTLRTEAFF,TGTGCCTGGACCTTACGCACTGAAGCTTTCTTT
NA,TRBV6-5,NA,TRBJ2-2,CASGHPEELFF,TGTGCCAGCGGGCACCCCGAGGAGCTGTTTTTT
NA,TRBV30,TRBD2,TRBJ2-1,CAWSEGTRPYNEQFF,TGTGCCTGGAGTGAAGGGACTAGGCCCTACAATGAGCAGTTCTTC
few,TRBV19,NA,TRBJ2-2,CASYSSYTGELFF,TGTGCCTCCTATTCCTCTTACACCGGGGAGCTGTTTTTT
once,TRBV7-7,TRBD2,TRBJ2-2,CASSLVAGRHGELFF,TGTGCTAGCAGCTTAGTAGCGGGGCGTCACGGGGAGCTGTTTTTT
once,TRBV6-5,TRBD1,TRBJ1-2,CASRDRDRAYGYTF,TGTGCCAGCAGGGATCGTGACAGGGCGTATGGCTACACCTTC
NA,TRBV2,NA,TRBJ1-2,CASREGTAYGYTF,TGTGCCAGCAGGGAAGGGACTGCCTATGGCTACACCTTC
NA,TRBV5-1,NA,TRBJ2-6,CASSLVRSGANVLTF,TGCGCCAGCAGCTTGGTAAGGTCAGGGGCCAACGTCCTGACTTTC
NA,TRBV29-1,NA,TRBJ1-2,CSVGSGLGNYGYTF,TGCAGCGTTGGGTCCGGTCTGGGTAACTATGGCTACACCTTC
once,TRBV5-1,NA,TRBJ2-1,CASRPDVPGEEQFF,TGCGCCAGCAGGCCCGACGTCCCCGGCGAAGAGCAGTTCTTC
NA,TRBV6-5,NA,TRBJ1-2,CASSYGGQPLNYGYTF,TGTGCCAGCAGTTACGGAGGACAGCCTCTTAACTATGGCTACACCTTC
NA,TRBV4-1,NA,TRBJ1-3,CASSQEEGPGEFGGNTIYF,TGCGCCAGCAGCCAAGAGGAGGGCCCGGGAGAATTCGGTGGAAACACCATATATTTT
NA,TRBV28,NA,TRBJ1-1,CASSLVKGTGTEAFF,TGTGCCAGCAGTTTGGTCAAGGGTACGGGCACTGAAGCTTTCTTT
NA,TRBV2,NA,TRBJ1-4,CASSQNSLYEKLFF,TGTGCCAGCAGTCAAAACAGCCTATATGAAAAACTGTTTTTT
NA,TRBV10-2,TRBD2,TRBJ2-3,CASSPLAGGPDTQYF,TGCGCCAGCAGCCCCCTAGCGGGAGGGCCAGATACGCAGTATTTT
NA,TRBV6-1,NA,TRBJ1-1,CASSTQDTNTEAFF,TGTGCCAGCAGCACTCAGGACACGAACACTGAAGCTTTCTTT
few,TRBV9,TRBD1,TRBJ2-2,CASSVRGTGGTGELFF,TGTGCCAGCAGCGTAAGGGGGACAGGGGGCACCGGGGAGCTGTTTTTT
NA,TRBV21-1,NA,TRBJ1-1,CASSNHRDMNTEAFF,TGTGCCAGCAGCAATCACCGGGACATGAACACTGAAGCTTTCTTT
NA,TRBV2,NA,TRBJ1-4,CASSEITGRANEKLFF,TGTGCCAGCAGTGAAATCACAGGGCGGGCTAATGAAAAACTGTTTTTT
NA,TRBV13,NA,TRBJ1-3,CASSLVNGGNTIYF,TGTGCCAGCAGCTTAGTAAACGGAGGAAACACCATATATTTT
NA,TRBV5-4,NA,TRBJ2-5,CASSLGEVKETQYF,TGTGCCAGCAGCTTGGGGGAGGTGAAGGAGACCCAGTACTTC
NA,TRBV4-2,TRBD2,TRBJ2-7,CASSTYSGLAGSYEQYF,TGTGCCAGCAGCACCTACTCGGGACTAGCGGGATCCTACGAGCAGTACTTC
NA,TRBV27,NA,TRBJ2-5,CASSKVGKAQRETQYF,TGTGCCAGCAGTAAAGTAGGAAAAGCGCAGCGAGAGACCCAGTACTTC
NA,TRBV6-5,TRBD1,TRBJ1-2,CASSTLGTGTSSYTF,TGTGCCAGCAGTACCCTAGGGACAGGGACGTCCAGCTACACCTTC
few,TRBV7-9,NA,TRBJ2-5,CASTEPGGQETQYF,TGTGCCAGCACCGAACCGGGCGGGCAAGAGACCCAGTACTTC
NA,TRBV27,NA,TRBJ2-5,CASRGPGPGETQYF,TGTGCCAGCAGGGGACCGGGGCCGGGAGAGACCCAGTACTTC
NA,TRBV2,TRBD2,TRBJ2-7,CASSEGLAGYEQYF,TGTGCCAGCAGCGAAGGACTAGCGGGGTACGAGCAGTACTTC
once,TRBV29-1,TRBD1,TRBJ1-2,CSVDRGSDGYTF,TGCAGCGTTGACAGGGGGTCGGATGGCTACACCTTC
NA,TRBV29-1,TRBD2,TRBJ2-1,CSVEEAGGPPEQFF,TGCAGCGTTGAAGAAGCGGGAGGGCCTCCTGAGCAGTTCTTC
NA,TRBV7-7,TRBD2,TRBJ2-5,CASSLGGLAGTKETQYF,TGTGCTAGCAGCTTAGGGGGACTAGCGGGTACGAAGGAGACCCAGTACTTC
NA,TRBV29-1,TRBD1,TRBJ1-2,CSVETDRSYGYTF,TGCAGCGTTGAGACGGACAGGTCCTATGGCTACACCTTC
NA,TRBV7-8,NA,TRBJ1-1,CASRGRLGANTEAFF,TGTGCCAGCAGGGGCCGGTTGGGAGCGAACACTGAAGCTTTCTTT
NA,TRBV7-9,NA,TRBJ2-7,CASSLAGDGSYEQYF,TGTGCCAGCAGCTTAGCGGGGGACGGATCCTACGAGCAGTACTTC
few,TRBV28,TRBD2,TRBJ2-5,CASSLGGRGGETQYF,TGTGCCAGCAGTTTAGGCGGGAGAGGAGGGGAGACCCAGTACTTC
once,TRBV18,TRBD2,TRBJ2-3,CASSTSTAGVAGTDTQYF,TGTGCCAGCTCGACCAGCACAGCGGGAGTAGCAGGCACAGATACGCAGTATTTT
once,TRBV5-5,NA,TRBJ1-5,CASSSGVESNQPQHF,TGTGCCAGCAGCTCCGGGGTTGAGAGCAATCAGCCCCAGCATTTT
NA,TRBV7-8,NA,TRBJ2-3,CASSPSRTLGKRASTDTQYF,TGTGCCAGCAGCCCCAGCCGGACCCTTGGGAAGCGGGCTTCCACAGATACGCAGTATTTT
few,TRBV20-1,NA,TRBJ1-1,CTGMGKPGAFF,TGCACCGGGATGGGTAAGCCTGGGGCTTTCTTT
NA,TRBV29-1,NA,TRBJ2-7,CSVEVPGGTYEQYF,TGCAGCGTTGAAGTTCCGGGGGGCACCTACGAGCAGTACTTC